These 31 T cell receptor beta chains were all obtained from the same sample, sequenced in a study of T cells in localized non-small cell lung cancer. Produced via immunoSEQ multiplex PCR; TCRdb's table is partial and in-frame only. The sample has 9,500 to 15,000 clones, 65% to 85% seen once. The material was peripheral blood, obtained before any cancer treatment. The receptor source for this set is a male donor older than 55 with stage I lung adenocarcinoma.

J is TRBJ2-1 and V is TRBV7-7, with 7 positions matching TRBD2. From germline, CDR1 is SSHAT and CDR2 FNYEAQ (reference sequence). This CDR3 is 19 amino acids long. The V segment lost 4 bases and the J segment 0 bases; nucleotides outside the gene matches: 15. DNA for the CDR3: TGTGCCAGCAGCTCCCCCCCCCATCTAGCGGAAAGCTCCTACAATGAGCAGTTCTTC. It encodes CASSSPPHLAESSYNEQFF.

This chain links TRBV7-2 with TRBJ2-3; 13 positions agree with TRBD2. The CDR3 has 15 residues. The germline gives CDR1 SGHTA, CDR2 FQGNSA. After removal of 5 bases from V and 7 bases from J, the junction contained 6 bases not matched to a gene. As DNA, the CDR3 is TGTGCCAGCAGCCTTACTAGCGGGAGGGCTCATACGCAGTATTTT. Translation: CASSLTSGRAHTQYF.

The V and J genes are TRBV2 and TRBJ1-1, with D possibly TRBD1 on 5 matching bases. Germline V gene data show CDR1 as SNHLY and CDR2 as FYNNEI. Trimming cost V 5 bases and J 2 bases, with 9 bases left between them. The CDR3 is made up of 13 amino acids. The CDR3 coding sequence is TGTGCCAGCAGTACCCAGGGAAACACTGAAGCTTTCTTT. Translated: CASSTQGNTEAFF.

The rearrangement joins TRBV5-1 to TRBJ2-1, with 7 nucleotides matching TRBD2. CDR3 size: 17 residues. Trimming cost V 0 bases and J 0 bases; bases outside gene matches: 6. Germline CDR1 is SGHRS and CDR2 is YFSETQ. The CDR3 DNA is TGCGCCAGCAGCTTGGCCGGAGCGGGGAGCTCCTACAATGAGCAGTTCTTC. This sequence encodes CASSLAGAGSSYNEQFF.

V and J are TRBV2 and TRBJ2-5, with a weak D call TRBD2 (6 bases). Germline V CDR1 and CDR2: SNHLY, FYNNEI. Deletions cut 6 bases from V and 5 bases from J, with 10 bases between. This CDR3 is 12 amino acids long. The CDR3: CASRQAGETQYF. The CDR3 bases are TGTGCCAGCAGGCAGGCGGGGGAGACCCAGTACTTC. The full variable domain, rest sourced from reference TRBV2 and TRBJ2-5, is EPEVTQTPSHQVTQMGQEVILRCVPISNHLYFYWYRQILGQKVEFLVSFYNNEISEKSEIFDDQFSVERPDGSNFTLKIRSTKLEDSAMYFCASRQAGETQYFGPGTRLLVL.

The chain is built from TRBV11-1 and TRBJ2-3; D possibly corresponds to TRBD2 (6 bases). The CDR3 is 15 residues long. Trimming took off 1 base at V and 2 bases at J, with 10 bases between the two ends. Germline lookup yields CDR1 SGHAT and CDR2 FQDESV (reference sequence). In DNA, the CDR3 is TGTGCCAGCAGCTTAGAAGGCGGGATCACAGATACGCAGTATTTT. As protein: CASSLEGGITDTQYF.

The chain has TRBV28 and TRBJ2-7, with 7 bases matching TRBD1. CDR1 is MDHEN, CDR2 SYDVKM, per germline. V lost 5 bases, J lost 4 bases, and 5 bases stayed unmatched. The CDR3 has 13 amino acids. Here the CDR3 reads CASSLGQVYEQYF. DNA of the CDR3: TGTGCCAGCAGTCTAGGACAGGTGTACGAGCAGTACTTC.

The count of this clone is one. The chain links TRBV19 to TRBJ2-1; 9 positions agree with TRBD2. Looked up from germline, CDR1 is LNHDA and CDR2 is SQIVND (reference sequence). The CDR3 is made up of 21 amino acids. V shed 7 bases and J 0 bases; nucleotides not matched to a gene: 22. The CDR3 sequence: CASTSTKWGLAGPSSYNEQFF. The CDR3 bases are TGTGCCAGTACGAGCACAAAATGGGGCCTAGCGGGGCCTAGCTCCTACAATGAGCAGTTCTTC.

The chain links TRBV5-4 to TRBJ1-5; D is uncertain. Germline CDR1 and CDR2: SGHNT and YYREEE (reference sequence). Trimming left V 1 base short and J 7 bases short, with 9 bases between. The CDR3 loop spans 13 amino acids. CDR3 sequence: CASSLRPGQPQHF. DNA of the CDR3: TGTGCCAGCAGCTTGCGGCCGGGGCAGCCCCAGCATTTT.

Only one count was recorded for this clone. The rearrangement uses TRBV7-9 and TRBJ1-1; 10 bases fit TRBD1. CDR1 and CDR2 (germline): SEHNR, FQNEAQ (reference sequence). The CDR3 spans 12 residues. V shed 5 bases and J 9 bases; nucleotides not matched to a gene: 3. The CDR3 bases are TGTGCCAGCAGCCAGGGACAGGGGAAAGCTTTCTTT. It is translated as CASSQGQGKAFF. Filled out from reference TRBV7-9 and TRBJ1-1, the complete variable domain reads DTGVSQNPRHKITKRGQNVTFRCDPISEHNRLYWYRQTLGQGPEFLTYFQNEAQLEKSRLLSDRFSAERPKGSFSTLEIQRTEQGDSAMYLCASSQGQGKAFFGQGTRLTVV.

The chain has TRBV28 and TRBJ1-4, with 7 bases that match TRBD1. The junction had 8 bases not matched to a gene; V was cut back by 6 bases and J by 1 base. The CDR3 covers 16 residues. Germline CDR1 MDHEN, CDR2 SYDVKM. The CDR3 is CASRRGQRLTNEKLFF. DNA of the CDR3: TGTGCCAGCAGGAGGGGACAGAGGTTAACTAATGAAAAACTGTTTTTT. Using reference TRBV28 and TRBJ1-4 for the parts outside the CDR3, the full variable domain is DVKVTQSSRYLVKRTGEKVFLECVQDMDHENMFWYRQDPGLGLRLIYFSYDVKMKEKGDIPEGYSVSREKKERFSLILESASTNQTSMYLCASRRGQRLTNEKLFFGSGTQLSVL.

On this clone: Germline is not matched at one junction end, which may reflect a read error. The chain recombines TRBV15 with TRBJ2-1, with D tentatively TRBD2 (5 bases). The CDR3 covers 15 residues. Germline values: CDR1 LNHNV, CDR2 YYDKDF (reference sequence). CDR3 sequence: CAASRSGSSYNEQFF. CDR3 in DNA: TGTGCCGCCAGCAGAAGCGGTAGCTCCTACAATGAGCAGTTCTTC.

The rearrangement links TRBV5-4 to TRBJ1-4, with D unresolved. The CDR3 has 14 residues. From germline, CDR1 is SGHNT and CDR2 YYREEE (reference sequence). The V end was cut by 0 bases, the J end by 4 bases, with 7 bases between. The CDR3 bases are TGTGCCAGCAGCTTGGGCCAAAATAATGAAAAACTGTTTTTT. Protein product: CASSLGQNNEKLFF.

Only a few counts were recorded for this clone. This rearrangement joins TRBV7-2 to TRBJ1-2; 8 nucleotides match TRBD1. The CDR3 has 14 amino acids. Germline assignment: CDR1 SGHTA and CDR2 FQGNSA. The V and J ends lost 4 bases and 4 bases, in that order; junction bases with no gene match: 5. The CDR3 coding sequence is TGTGCCAGCAGCTCGGGACAGGCCCTCTATGGCTACACCTTC. It is translated as CASSSGQALYGYTF. Together with reference TRBV7-2 and TRBJ1-2, the CDR3 gives the full variable domain: GAGVSQSPSNKVTEKGKDVELRCDPISGHTALYWYRQSLGQGLEFLIYFQGNSAPDKSGLPSDRFSAERTGGSVSTLTIQRTQQEDSAVYLCASSSGQALYGYTFGSGTRLTVV.

This chain connects TRBV27 to TRBJ2-7; D is perhaps TRBD1 (5 bases). The germline CDR1 and CDR2 sequences are MNHEY and SMNVEV (reference sequence). This CDR3 contains 13 residues. V was clipped by 5 bases and J by 3 bases, with 11 bases between them. CDR3 sequence (DNA): TGTGCCAGCAGTATCGACAGTAGCTACGAGCAGTACTTC. Its protein is CASSIDSSYEQYF.

Notes on this clone: Because it lacks the conserved phenylalanine or tryptophan at the end, this CDR3 is likely a read error. The chain carries TRBV9 and TRBJ2-7; 11 bases are a match to TRBD2. Germline CDR1 and CDR2: SGDLS and YYNGEE. Trimming took 2 bases from V and 6 from J; bases not matched to a gene: 7. The CDR3 has 15 amino acids. The CDR3 DNA reads as TGTGCCAGCAGCGTGGCGGGACTAGCGGAAAGCGAGCAGTACCTC. Translating it yields CASSVAGLAESEQYL.

The sample holds one count of this clone. The CDR3 spells CASSYRARGGGTQYF. DNA for the CDR3: TGTGCCAGCAGTTATCGCGCCCGGGGAGGGGGGACCCAGTACTTC. The gene calls are TRBV6-5 and TRBJ2-5; TRBD2 might be the D (7 bases). Looked up from germline, CDR1 is MNHEY and CDR2 is SVGAGI. Deletions cut 3 bases from V and 7 bases from J, with 18 bases between. The CDR3 length is 15 residues.

The chain links TRBV5-1 to TRBJ2-7; TRBD1 might be the D (6 bases). Deletions cut 3 bases from V and 3 bases from J, with 10 bases between. The germline gives CDR1 SGHRS, CDR2 YFSETQ. This CDR3 region has 13 residues. CDR3 amino acids: CASSSGQFYEQYF. CDR3 bases: TGCGCCAGCAGCTCTGGACAGTTCTACGAGCAGTACTTC.

The V and J genes are TRBV6-4 and TRBJ2-1; weak D call: TRBD2 (6 bases). The germline V gene encodes CDR1 MRHNA and CDR2 SNTAGT. This CDR3 has 13 amino acids. V was clipped by 5 bases and J by 7 bases, with 12 bases between them. The CDR3 nucleotides are TGTGCCAGCAGTTCGACTAGATGGAATGAGCAGTTCTTC. This gives the protein CASSSTRWNEQFF.

CDR3 residues: CASSPTGGATNEKLFF. The CDR3 coding sequence is TGTGCCAGCAGCCCAACAGGGGGGGCAACTAATGAAAAACTGTTTTTT. The chain links TRBV9 to TRBJ1-4; 8 bases are a match to TRBD1. CDR1 and CDR2 (germline): SGDLS, YYNGEE. V was pared by 4 bases and J by 0 bases, with 5 bases of the junction left unmatched. The CDR3 totals 16 residues.

The chain links TRBV5-1 to TRBJ1-3; D is uncertain. Trimming left V 6 bases short and J 2 bases short, with 9 bases between. Germline CDR1 and CDR2: SGHRS and YFSETQ. The CDR3 has 13 amino acids. The CDR3 DNA reads as TGCGCCAGCACCGGGCCCACTGGAAACACCATATATTTT. This translates into CASTGPTGNTIYF.

The rearrangement joins TRBV30 to TRBJ1-1; no reliable D call. V lost 6 bases and J lost 4, with 9 bases in between. The length of the CDR3 is 11 residues. In germline, CDR1 is GTSNPN, CDR2 SVGIG (reference sequence). CDR3 region: CACQVITEAFF. DNA for the CDR3: TGTGCCTGCCAGGTCATCACTGAAGCTTTCTTT.

The chain carries TRBV12-5 and TRBJ2-1; weak D call: TRBD1 (6 bases). V was trimmed by 3 bases and J by 7 bases, leaving 7 bases between them. The CDR3 sequence is 12 residues long. CDR1 is LGHNT and CDR2 is FRNRAP in the germline V gene. CDR3 residues: CASGFQGNEQFF. The CDR3, as DNA: TGTGCTAGTGGTTTTCAGGGGAATGAGCAGTTCTTC.

The chain has TRBV6-5 and TRBJ2-1, with 7 bases identical to TRBD2. The length of the CDR3 is 15 residues. Germline CDR1 and CDR2: MNHEY and SVGAGI. With V trimmed by 6 bases and J by 8 bases, 13 bases remained unmatched. CDR3 protein: CASSNSGSNGYEQFF. The CDR3 DNA follows: TGTGCCAGCAGCAATAGCGGGTCAAACGGGTATGAGCAGTTCTTC.

The rearrangement links TRBV19 to TRBJ2-6; D is unresolved. CDR1 and CDR2 (germline): LNHDA, SQIVND (reference sequence). The length of the CDR3 is 16 residues. The CDR3 here is CATFSVSSSGANVLTF. CDR3 sequence (DNA): TGTGCGACTTTTTCGGTGTCTTCCTCTGGGGCCAACGTCCTGACTTTC.

CDR3 loop: CASSQGWAIGEQYF. Here the CDR3 DNA reads TGCGCCAGCAGCCAAGGGTGGGCGATTGGGGAGCAGTACTTC. The genes are TRBV4-1 and TRBJ2-7; D ambiguous. Germline CDR1 MGHRA, CDR2 YSYEKL. The CDR3 runs 14 residues. The germline V and J ends were trimmed by 1 base and 7 bases, with 14 bases remaining between them.

The chain joins TRBV29-1 to TRBJ2-1; 11 nucleotides match TRBD2. Germline values: CDR1 SQVTM, CDR2 ANQGSEA. V lost 6 bases and J lost 9; bases outside the gene matches: 13. This CDR3 has 15 residues. This CDR3 reads CSVILAGEREGEQFF. In DNA form, the CDR3 reads TGCAGCGTGATACTAGCGGGAGAAAGGGAAGGTGAGCAGTTCTTC.

This clone showed up just a few times. J is TRBJ2-1 and V is TRBV27; D remains ambiguous. This CDR3 region has 14 residues. Between the trimmed V and J ends, which lost 1 base and 9 bases, there was a span of 13 bases. Germline CDR1 MNHEY, CDR2 SMNVEV (reference sequence). The CDR3 DNA follows: TGTGCCAGCAGTTTATACGCAGGCGTAGGTGAGCAGTTCTTC. This gives the protein CASSLYAGVGEQFF.

The chain uses TRBV5-5 and TRBJ2-1; the D is unclear. V lost 0 bases, J lost 1 base, and 8 bases lay in between. Per germline, CDR1 SGHKS and CDR2 YYEKEE (reference sequence). The CDR3 runs 15 residues. Here the CDR3 DNA reads TGTGCCAGCAGCTTGGCCGCTGGTTCCTACAATGAGCAGTTCTTC. This codes for CASSLAAGSYNEQFF.

The rearrangement uses TRBV21-1 and TRBJ2-7; no DNA check was done on the table's D call, TRBD2. TRBV21-1 is given as a pseudogene. The CDR3 runs 14 residues. As DNA, the CDR3 is TGTGCCAGCAGCAAGACGACCGGGATCTACGAGCAGTACTTC. It encodes CASSKTTGIYEQYF.

This clone was seen only a few times. As DNA, the CDR3 is TGTGCCAGCAGTTTATGGGGGGCTAGGGAAAATGGCTACACCTTC. Translating gives CASSLWGARENGYTF. The genes are TRBV27 and TRBJ1-2; TRBD1 might be the D (6 bases). The V and J ends lost 1 base and 6 bases respectively, with 15 bases between them. Germline loops: CDR1 MNHEY, CDR2 SMNVEV (reference sequence). This CDR3 region has 15 residues.